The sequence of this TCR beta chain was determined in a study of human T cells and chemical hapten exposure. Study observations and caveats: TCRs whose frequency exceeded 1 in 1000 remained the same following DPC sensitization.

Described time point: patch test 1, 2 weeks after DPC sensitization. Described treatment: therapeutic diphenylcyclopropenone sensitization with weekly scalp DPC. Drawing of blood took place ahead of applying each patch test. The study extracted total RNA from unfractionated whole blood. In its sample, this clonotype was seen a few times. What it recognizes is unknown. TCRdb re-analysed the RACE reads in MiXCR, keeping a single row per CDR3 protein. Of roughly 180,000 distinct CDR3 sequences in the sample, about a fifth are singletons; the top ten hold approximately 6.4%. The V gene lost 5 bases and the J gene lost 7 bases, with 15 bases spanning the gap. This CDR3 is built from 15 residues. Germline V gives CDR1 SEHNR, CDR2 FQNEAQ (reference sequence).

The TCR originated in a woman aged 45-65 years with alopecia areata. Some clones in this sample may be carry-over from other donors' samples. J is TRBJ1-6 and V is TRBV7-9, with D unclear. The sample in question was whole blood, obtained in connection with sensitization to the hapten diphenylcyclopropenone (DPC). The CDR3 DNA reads TGTGCCAGCAGCCTCCTAAGTGTATGGAATTCACCCCTCCACTTT. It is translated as CASSLLSVWNSPLHF.